The sequence of this T cell receptor beta chain was determined in a study of OX40 agonist ivuxolimab in advanced cancers. Study in general: Three partial responders included one hepatocellular carcinoma patient and two cutaneous melanoma patients.

V was clipped by 6 bases and J by 2 bases; unmatched bases: 4. The CDR3 is made up of 14 amino acids. Germline CDR1 and CDR2: MNHEY and SVGAGI. Libraries were prepared by immunoSEQ multiplex PCR; TCRdb keeps only in-frame clonotypes and omits some of them. The repertoire holds 40,000 or so clones, with 65% to 90% as singletons. The source was CD4+ or CD8+ T cells sorted from blood, collected in a trial of the OX40 agonist ivuxolimab. The chain carries TRBV6-5 and TRBJ1-5; 7 bases are a match to TRBD1. The clonotype comes from an adult with an advanced solid tumor such as melanoma, head and neck, liver or kidney cancer. The CDR3 protein is CASRRQGGNQPQHF. CDR3 coding DNA: TGTGCCAGCAGAAGACAGGGAGGCAATCAGCCCCAGCATTTT.